This TCR beta chain comes out of a study of T-cell reconstitution after alpha-beta-depleted transplantation in children. Study observations and caveats: After transplant, at about two months, alpha-beta T cells were reportedly derived from several hundred expanded graft clones. Diversity of TCRbeta at day 60 was high in some patients, arising from surviving recipient T cells and thymic progenitors. By one year post-transplant, T-cell counts and diversity largely arose from T cells that were newly produced.

A few counts support this clonotype. Its target is not known. Preparation of the TCRbeta library used unique molecular identifiers. TCRdb redid the calling of the PCR reads with MiXCR, one entry per CDR3 protein. The sample carries fewer than 250,000 distinct CDR3 sequences, under 20% recorded once. Per the germline V gene, CDR1 is MNHEY and CDR2 is SVGAGI. V lost 2 bases and J lost 6; bases outside the gene matches: 7. The CDR3 length is 15 residues. The source is a male patient aged 2 to 9 who had a stem cell transplant for acute lymphoblastic leukemia, so the T cells may come from the graft donor. V is TRBV6-5 and J is TRBJ1-1, with 9 bases that match TRBD1. This specimen was PBMCs, mostly from graft donor cells, taken 360 days after TCRalphabeta/CD19-depleted stem cell transplant. The CDR3 nucleotides are TGTGCCAGCAGTTACGCGGGGACAGGGAAGGCTGAAGCTTTCTTT. This codes for CASSYAGTGKAEAFF.